A selection of T cell receptor beta chains follows, all from one sample in a study of T cell responses to AZD1222 COVID-19 vaccine. Profiled with immunoSEQ multiplex PCR; TCRdb holds only in-frame clones, not every one. Of some 150,000 clones listed, around 95% were seen once; the top ten hold 0.95% to 1.5%. The sequences come from peripheral blood, collected on day 0 of AZD1222 vaccination. Source of these receptors: an adult in good health. The CDR3 runs from the conserved cysteine through the conserved F or W. D genes are given only for firm matches. Not every row has a clone size; where given, it reads once, few, many or a size class.

>-|TRBV18|TRBJ1-6|14|few
TGTGCCAGCTCGGAGACCAGGGTAAATTCACCCCTCCACTTT
CASSETRVNSPLHF
>TRBD1|TRBV9|TRBJ2-3|15|-
TGTGCCAGCAGCGGGACCGGACAGGCCACAGATACGCAGTATTTT
CASSGTGQATDTQYF
>TRBD2|TRBV7-9|TRBJ2-2|15|-
TGTGCCAGCAGCTTAGCGGGGACTAGCTCCGGGGAGCTGTTTTTT
CASSLAGTSSGELFF
>-|TRBV11-2|TRBJ1-1|14|once
TGTGCCAGCACTGGACAGCTTATCAACACTGAAGCTTTCTTT
CASTGQLINTEAFF
>-|TRBV19|TRBJ2-1|14|-
TGTGCCAGTAGTATTCAGGCTTGGGCCAATGAGCAGTTCTTC
CASSIQAWANEQFF
>-|TRBV6-1|TRBJ2-3|14|-
TGTGCCAGCAGTGATGGCAGGGTCGTAGATACGCAGTATTTT
CASSDGRVVDTQYF
>-|TRBV9|TRBJ1-6|15|-
TGTGCCAGCAGCGTAGTAGCAGGGCCCCGTTCACCCCTCCACTTT
CASSVVAGPRSPLHF
>-|TRBV30|TRBJ1-2|12|-
TGTGCCTGGGCGCCCGGGTTCTATGGCTACACCTTC
CAWAPGFYGYTF
>-|TRBV6-2/TRBV6-3|TRBJ1-1|15|-
TGTGCCAGCAGTTACTCTTGGGGTTTGAACACTGAAGCTTTCTTT
CASSYSWGLNTEAFF
>-|TRBV19|TRBJ2-2|16|-
TGTGCCAGTAGGACCGTGTTGGCCCGTTACACCGGGGAGCTGTTTTTT
CASRTVLARYTGELFF
>TRBD2|TRBV7-6|TRBJ2-2|18|-
TGTGCCAGCAGCCCGGGACTAGCGGGAGGTACCAACACCGGGGAGCTGTTTTTT
CASSPGLAGGTNTGELFF
>-|TRBV7-2|TRBJ2-1|12|-
TGTGCCAGCAGCTTAGATTACCATGAGCAGTTCTTC
CASSLDYHEQFF
>-|TRBV18|TRBJ2-3|13|-
TGTGCCAGCTCACCACCATATAGGGATACGCAGTATTTT
CASSPPYRDTQYF
>-|TRBV4-1|TRBJ2-1|16|once
TGCGCCAGCAGCCGTCCCGGCTACTCTCTATACAATGAGCAGTTCTTC
CASSRPGYSLYNEQFF